This T cell receptor beta chain was identified during a study of CD8 T cells in ankylosing spondylitis (TCRdb year 2017). In terms of the full investigation: To find TCR variants linked to disease, the study profiled T cell receptor beta repertoires in ankylosing spondylitis patients and healthy donors. The whole study cohort included 108 healthy donors and about two dozen ankylosing spondylitis patients. Samples of peripheral blood were taken, and for ankylosing spondylitis patients, synovial fluid was collected as well.

The instrument was an Illumina HiSeq 2500. Quantitative 5'-RACE with molecular barcodes was the method used to prepare the TCR beta libraries. Per the authors' processing: Disease-linked TCR variants were identified with a new computational method built on a probabilistic model of VDJ rearrangement. TCRdb took the public reads, trimmed them with fastp at Q25, ran MiXCR for clone calling and kept in-frame beta chains. One record per CDR3 amino acid sequence lists the most common genes and DNA. For this entry, the V and J calls and clone size follow TCRdb and not the study's own pipeline. This sample comprises hundreds of thousands of distinct CDR3 sequences, roughly 8.6% of them detected only once. The top ten constitute under 7.5% of the sample. The trim is 5 bases for V and 4 bases for J, with a gap of 11 bases between the germline ends. CDR1 and CDR2 (SEHNR, FQNEAQ) derive from the germline V gene (reference sequence). Spanning cysteine to phenylalanine, the CDR3 consists of 13 amino acids. The CDR3 DNA has 39 bases and is translated from base 1.

This clonotype came up a few times. Its antigen remains unidentified. Per-base qualities were not stored, and no clone one base away is much larger. The study at large found these results: According to the report, matched synovial fluid samples from ankylosing spondylitis patients were significantly enriched for the disease-linked clones. Blood from ankylosing spondylitis patients appeared to be characterized by a TCR beta motif made up of about 8 highly homologous amino acid variants. In peripheral blood, the disease-linked clones were found at relatively low frequencies and had a CD8+ phenotype. Some motif variants had previously been reported in the synovial fluid and blood of reactive arthritis patients, which suggests shared mechanisms of disease initiation.

Source material: blood, either unsorted or a sorted T cell fraction (not recorded which). The chain uses TRBV7-9 and TRBJ1-2; tentative D gene TRBD1, with 6 bases matching. The clonotype comes from a male donor with ankylosing spondylitis or in good health (not recorded which). The CDR3: CASSAGQIYGYTF. The bases read TGTGCCAGCAGCGCTGGACAGATCTATGGCTACACCTTC.